This is a list of T cell receptor beta chains from one sample in a study of T cells in tumors after PD-1 blockade. Repertoires were generated with immunoSEQ multiplex PCR, while TCRdb's copy carries only in-frame clones and drops some. In the table there are some 47,000 clones, just under 80% of which are singletons. Material: PBMCs, obtained before anti-PD-1 treatment. The receptors here all came from a human donor with basal cell carcinoma. CDR3s include the opening cysteine and the closing phenylalanine or tryptophan. Fields, in order: CDR3 length, V gene, J gene, CDR3 protein.

len: 14; v_gene: TRBV11-3; j_gene: TRBJ1-6; CDR3aa: CASSFGGSNSPLHF
len: 15; v_gene: TRBV18; j_gene: TRBJ2-5; CDR3aa: CASSPPTGRGETQYF
len: 20; v_gene: TRBV15; j_gene: TRBJ2-1; CDR3aa: CATSRRPTSGRGSSYNEQFF
len: 15; v_gene: TRBV6-5; j_gene: TRBJ2-6; CDR3aa: CASSYQGGRANVLTF
len: 15; v_gene: TRBV5-6; j_gene: TRBJ2-3; CDR3aa: CASSLTTRDTDTQYF
len: 12; v_gene: TRBV5-1; j_gene: TRBJ2-2; CDR3aa: CASSDGTGELFF
len: 13; v_gene: TRBV6-5; j_gene: TRBJ2-5; CDR3aa: CASSYRLEETQYF
len: 13; v_gene: TRBV12-3/TRBV12-4; j_gene: TRBJ1-1; CDR3aa: CASSFRVNTEAFF
len: 13; v_gene: TRBV19; j_gene: TRBJ2-3; CDR3aa: CASSRLAMDTQYF
len: 15; v_gene: TRBV6-4; j_gene: TRBJ2-1; CDR3aa: CASSASGEPYNEQFF
len: 13; v_gene: TRBV5-1; j_gene: TRBJ1-2; CDR3aa: CASSSGTDYGYTF
len: 13; v_gene: TRBV15; j_gene: TRBJ1-1; CDR3aa: CATSNHLGTEAFF
len: 17; v_gene: TRBV5-1; j_gene: TRBJ1-1; CDR3aa: CASSLHEPGQGATEAFF
len: 14; v_gene: TRBV27; j_gene: TRBJ2-1; CDR3aa: CASSLKAWDNEQFF
len: 17; v_gene: TRBV5-1; j_gene: TRBJ1-1; CDR3aa: CASSSGWGQKVNTEAFF
len: 13; v_gene: TRBV6-5; j_gene: TRBJ1-2; CDR3aa: CASSSLDRAGYTF
len: 13; v_gene: TRBV28; j_gene: TRBJ1-2; CDR3aa: CASRNDGNYGYTF
len: 13; v_gene: TRBV11-1; j_gene: TRBJ1-2; CDR3aa: CASSPWGDYGYTF
len: 13; v_gene: TRBV6-1; j_gene: TRBJ2-7; CDR3aa: CASSDRTGYEQYF
len: 15; v_gene: TRBV2; j_gene: TRBJ2-7; CDR3aa: CASRESSGRLHEQYF
len: 13; v_gene: TRBV7-9; j_gene: TRBJ1-6; CDR3aa: CASRGSSGSPLHF
len: 12; v_gene: TRBV3-1/TRBV3-2; j_gene: TRBJ1-1; CDR3aa: CASSQARTEAFF
len: 15; v_gene: TRBV7-7; j_gene: TRBJ2-2; CDR3aa: CAIPGDRGNTGELFF
len: 16; v_gene: TRBV6-6; j_gene: TRBJ1-2; CDR3aa: CASSSDRGRFNYGYTF
len: 14; v_gene: TRBV5-1; j_gene: TRBJ1-2; CDR3aa: CASSPPARGYGYTF
len: 13; v_gene: TRBV14; j_gene: TRBJ2-7; CDR3aa: CASSHLVSYEQYF
len: 11; v_gene: TRBV12-3/TRBV12-4; j_gene: TRBJ1-2; CDR3aa: CASSFREGYTF